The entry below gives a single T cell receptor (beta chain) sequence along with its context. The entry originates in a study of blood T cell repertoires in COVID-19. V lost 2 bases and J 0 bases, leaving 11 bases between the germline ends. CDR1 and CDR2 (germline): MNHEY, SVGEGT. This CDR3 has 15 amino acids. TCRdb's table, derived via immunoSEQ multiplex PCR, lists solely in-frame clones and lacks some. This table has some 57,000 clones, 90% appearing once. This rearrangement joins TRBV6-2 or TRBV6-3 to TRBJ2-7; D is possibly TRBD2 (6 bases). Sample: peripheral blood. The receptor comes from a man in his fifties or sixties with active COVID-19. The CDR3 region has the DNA TGTGCCAGCAGTTACCTCGGAGGGGCCTCCTACGAGCAGTACTTC. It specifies CASSYLGGASYEQYF.